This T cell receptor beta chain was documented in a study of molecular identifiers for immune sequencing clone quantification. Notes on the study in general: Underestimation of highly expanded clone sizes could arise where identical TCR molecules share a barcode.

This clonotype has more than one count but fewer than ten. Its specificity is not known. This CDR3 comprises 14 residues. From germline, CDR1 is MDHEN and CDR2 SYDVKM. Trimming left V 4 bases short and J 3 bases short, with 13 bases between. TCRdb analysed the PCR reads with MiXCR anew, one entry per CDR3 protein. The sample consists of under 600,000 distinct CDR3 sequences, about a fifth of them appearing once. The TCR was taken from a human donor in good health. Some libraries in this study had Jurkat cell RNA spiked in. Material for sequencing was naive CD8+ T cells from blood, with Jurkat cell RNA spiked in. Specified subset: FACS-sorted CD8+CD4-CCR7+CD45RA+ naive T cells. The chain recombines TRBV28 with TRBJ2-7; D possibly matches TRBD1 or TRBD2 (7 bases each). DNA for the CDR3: TGTGCCAGCAGTTGGGGGGGGGACAGCTACGAGCAGTACTTC. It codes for CASSWGGDSYEQYF.